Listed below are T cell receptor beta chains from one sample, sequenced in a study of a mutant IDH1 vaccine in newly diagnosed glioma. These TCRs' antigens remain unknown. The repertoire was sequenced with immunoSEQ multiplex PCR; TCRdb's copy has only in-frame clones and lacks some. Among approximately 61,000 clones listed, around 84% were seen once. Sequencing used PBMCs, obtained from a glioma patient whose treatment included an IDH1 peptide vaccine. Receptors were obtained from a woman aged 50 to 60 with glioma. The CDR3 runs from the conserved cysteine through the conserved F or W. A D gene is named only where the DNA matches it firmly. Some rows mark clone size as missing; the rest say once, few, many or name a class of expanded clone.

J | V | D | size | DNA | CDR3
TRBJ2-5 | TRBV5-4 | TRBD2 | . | TGTGCCAGCAGCACCCCCCTAGCGGGGTCAGAGACCCAGTACTTC | CASSTPLAGSETQYF
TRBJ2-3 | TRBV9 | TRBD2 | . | TGTGCCAGCAGCGTACAACCCCAGCGGGGTACAGATACGCAGTATTTT | CASSVQPQRGTDTQYF
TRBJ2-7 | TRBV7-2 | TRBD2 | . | TGTGCCAGCAGCCTTTCGGGACTAGCGGGGGGGCTTAGGTACGAGCAGTACTTC | CASSLSGLAGGLRYEQYF
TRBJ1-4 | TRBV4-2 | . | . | TGTGCCAGCAGCCAAGATAGGGTTGAAAAACTGTTTTTT | CASSQDRVEKLFF
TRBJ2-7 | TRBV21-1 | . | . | TGTGCCAGCAGCAAGGCCCTTGCGGAGGAATCCTCCTACGAGCAGTACTTC | CASSKALAEESSYEQYF
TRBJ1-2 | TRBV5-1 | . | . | TGCGCCAGCAGCTTGGCCCCCGGGGACTATGGCTACACCTTC | CASSLAPGDYGYTF
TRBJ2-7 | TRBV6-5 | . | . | TGTGCCAGCAGTTACTCGCGGGGCGGCTCCTACGAGCAGTACTTC | CASSYSRGGSYEQYF
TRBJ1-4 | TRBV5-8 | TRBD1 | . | TGTGCCAGCAGCCCGGACAGGGTTGGTGAAAAACTGTTTTTT | CASSPDRVGEKLFF
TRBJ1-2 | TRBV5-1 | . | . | TGCGCCAGCAGCTTGGCCGTCCCCGCTAACTATGGCTACACCTTC | CASSLAVPANYGYTF
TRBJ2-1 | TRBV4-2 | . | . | TGTGCCAGCAGCCAGGGTAGCTCCTACAATGAGCAGTTCTTC | CASSQGSSYNEQFF
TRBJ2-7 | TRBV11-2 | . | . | TGTGCCAGCAGCCCCCTGGGGGGGACAAATTACTACGAGCAGTACTTC | CASSPLGGTNYYEQYF
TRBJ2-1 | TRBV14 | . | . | TGTGCCAGCAGCCAAGTTCGGGGGCCCTTATACAATGAGCAGTTCTTC | CASSQVRGPLYNEQFF
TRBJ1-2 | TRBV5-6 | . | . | TGTGCCAGCAGCCCGGAGGGACGAAGGCATGGCTACACCTTC | CASSPEGRRHGYTF
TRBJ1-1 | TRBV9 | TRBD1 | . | TGTGCCAGCAGCGTAGGTGCAGGGGGTACGAACACTGAAGCTTTCTTT | CASSVGAGGTNTEAFF
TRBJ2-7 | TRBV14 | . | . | TGTGCCAGCAGCCAATTCGGCGGCTACGAGCAGTACTTC | CASSQFGGYEQYF
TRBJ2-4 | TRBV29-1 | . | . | TGCAGCGTCCTTTCCCTGACTAAAAACATTCAGTACTTC | CSVLSLTKNIQYF
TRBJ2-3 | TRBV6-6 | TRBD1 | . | TGTGCCATCCAACGGGACAGAGAAGATACGCAGTATTTT | CAIQRDREDTQYF
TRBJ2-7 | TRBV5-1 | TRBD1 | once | TGCGCCAGCAGCCTACAGGGGAGTCTCTACGAGCAGTACTTC | CASSLQGSLYEQYF
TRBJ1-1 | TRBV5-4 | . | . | TGTGCCAGCAGCTTGGAGGGGGGCAGGAACACTGAAGCTTTCTTT | CASSLEGGRNTEAFF
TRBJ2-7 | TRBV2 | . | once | TGTGCCAGCAGTGGATTAAGTTACGAGCAGTACTTC | CASSGLSYEQYF
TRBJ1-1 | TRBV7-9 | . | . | TGTGCCAGCAGCCTAGATCGTCGACGGACTGAAGCTTTCTTT | CASSLDRRRTEAFF
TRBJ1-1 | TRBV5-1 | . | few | TGCGCCAGCAGCTTGAGCCGGGACACTGAAGCTTTCTTT | CASSLSRDTEAFF
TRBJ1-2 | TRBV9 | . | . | TGTGCCAGCAGCGGTCATAAGTGGGGCAAGACTAACTATGGCTACACCTTC | CASSGHKWGKTNYGYTF
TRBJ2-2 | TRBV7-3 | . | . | TGTGCCAGCAGCCCTAGTTGGGTAACCGGGGAGCTGTTTTTT | CASSPSWVTGELFF
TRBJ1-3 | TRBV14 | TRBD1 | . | TGTGCCAGCAGCCAATTAGGGACAGAGGCTGGAAACACCATATATTTT | CASSQLGTEAGNTIYF
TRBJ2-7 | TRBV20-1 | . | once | TGCAGTGCTAAAATCTCCCACGAGCAGTACTTC | CSAKISHEQYF
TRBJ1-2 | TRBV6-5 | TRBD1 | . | TGTGCCAGCAGTTACACCTGGGACAGTAACTATGGCTACACCTTC | CASSYTWDSNYGYTF
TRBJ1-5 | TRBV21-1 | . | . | TGTGCCAGCATGTGTGACAGATGCAATCAGCCCCAGCATTTT | CASMCDRCNQPQHF
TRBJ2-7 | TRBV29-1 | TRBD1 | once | TGCAGCGTCGCCGGGACAGGATACAAGCAGTACTTC | CSVAGTGYKQYF